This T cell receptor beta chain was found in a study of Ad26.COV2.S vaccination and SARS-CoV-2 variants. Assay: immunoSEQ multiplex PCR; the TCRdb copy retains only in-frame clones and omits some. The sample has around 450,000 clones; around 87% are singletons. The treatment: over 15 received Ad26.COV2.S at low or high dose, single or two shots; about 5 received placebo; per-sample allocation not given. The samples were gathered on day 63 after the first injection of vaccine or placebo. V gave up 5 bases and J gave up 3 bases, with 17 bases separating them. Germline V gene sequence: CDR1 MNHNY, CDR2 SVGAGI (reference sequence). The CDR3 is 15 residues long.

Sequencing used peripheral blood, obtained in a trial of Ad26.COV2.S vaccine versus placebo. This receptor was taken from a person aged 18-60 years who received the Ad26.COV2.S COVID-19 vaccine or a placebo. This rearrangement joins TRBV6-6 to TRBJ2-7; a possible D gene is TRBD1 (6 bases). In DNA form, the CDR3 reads TGTGCCAGCAGTGGGACAACCGATGTCCTCTACGAGCAGTACTTC. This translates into CASSGTTDVLYEQYF.